The 31 T cell receptor beta chains below all came from one sample that was sequenced in a study of cytomegalovirus exposure and HLA in healthy donors. The PCR was carried out with 60 Vbeta primers and 13 Jbeta primers. Profiled with immunoSEQ multiplex PCR; TCRdb holds only in-frame clones, not every one. This sample's table reports tens of thousands of clones. The specimen was PBMCs. These receptors came from a woman aged 30 to 39 in good health and CMV-seropositive.

The chain carries TRBV5-1 and TRBJ1-2; TRBD1 aligns across 10 bases. The CDR3 has 16 amino acids. Per the germline V gene, CDR1 is SGHRS and CDR2 is YFSETQ. After removal of 4 bases from V and 5 bases from J, the junction contained 11 bases not matched to a gene. The CDR3 nucleotides are TGCGCCAGCAGCCCGATCCGACAGGGGGCGCGGTATGGCTACACCTTC. Translated: CASSPIRQGARYGYTF.

V is TRBV16 and J is TRBJ2-7; D uncertain. The CDR3 has 13 amino acids. Germline CDR1 is KGHSY and CDR2 is FQNENV. Trimming stripped 4 bases from V and 3 bases from J, with 10 bases between. CDR3 protein: CASSPRPGYEQYF. For the CDR3, the DNA is TGTGCCAGCAGCCCCAGGCCCGGCTACGAGCAGTACTTC.

With respect to this clone: Compared with germline, one end of the junction differs, possibly owing to a read error. This chain uses TRBV11-2 with TRBJ1-6; a possible D gene is TRBD1 (6 bases). Germline V gene data show CDR1 as SGHAT and CDR2 as FQNNGV. This CDR3 contains 13 residues. The CDR3 DNA follows: TGTGCCAGCAGCCTAGAGGGGGGGTCACCCCTCCACTTT. It codes for CASSLEGGSPLHF.

The rearrangement uses TRBV4-2 and TRBJ1-2; a weak D match, TRBD1 (5 bases). The CDR3 runs to 18 residues. Germline lookup yields CDR1 LGHNA and CDR2 YNFKEQ. Trimming removed 4 bases at V and 4 bases at J, with 25 bases between. In nucleotides, the CDR3 is TGTGCCAGCAGCCCTACCCCCACCCAGGGCGGACGGAGCTATGGCTACACCTTC. This sequence encodes CASSPTPTQGGRSYGYTF.

V is TRBV28 and J is TRBJ2-3; 10 positions match TRBD1. Germline loops: CDR1 MDHEN, CDR2 SYDVKM. The V gene end was trimmed by 5 bases and the J gene end by 7 bases; junction bases not matched to a gene: 9. This CDR3 has 15 residues. CDR3 nucleotide sequence: TGTGCCAGCAGTACTGACAGGGGGCTAGCAAATACGCAGTATTTT. Residues: CASSTDRGLANTQYF.

This chain uses TRBV27 with TRBJ1-5; D is possibly TRBD1 (5 bases). CDR1 is MNHEY and CDR2 is SMNVEV in the germline V gene (reference sequence). The CDR3 covers 12 residues. Trimming shortened V by 3 bases and J by 9 bases, and 9 bases separated the two germline ends. The CDR3 coding sequence is TGTGCCAGCAGTTTCTTGGGGGGGCCCCAGCATTTT. As protein: CASSFLGGPQHF.

The chain carries TRBV6-1 and TRBJ1-5, with TRBD1 as a possible D gene (5 bases). This CDR3 comprises 15 residues. Trimming pared 3 bases from V and 1 base from J, leaving 10 bases between. CDR1 MNHNS and CDR2 SASEGT come from the germline V gene. Written as DNA, the CDR3 is TGTGCCAGCAGTGACTCAGGGTTGAGCAATCAGCCCCAGCATTTT. This gives the protein CASSDSGLSNQPQHF.

The chain couples TRBV18 to TRBJ2-7; D is perhaps TRBD1 (6 bases). The CDR3 has 13 amino acids. V shed 2 bases and J shed 5 bases, with 10 bases lying between them. Germline V CDR1 and CDR2: KGHSH, LQKENI. Here the CDR3 DNA reads TGTGCCAGCTCACCAACAGGGCAGGACGAGCAGTACTTC. Its translation: CASSPTGQDEQYF.

This chain connects TRBV5-1 to TRBJ2-3, with 11 bases that match TRBD1. This CDR3 comprises 15 residues. The germline CDR1 and CDR2 sequences are SGHRS and YFSETQ. The V gene end was trimmed by 4 bases and the J gene end by 3 bases; junction bases not matched to a gene: 4. The CDR3 reads CASSVGTGGTDTQYF. In nucleotides, the CDR3 is TGCGCCAGCAGCGTGGGGACAGGGGGGACAGATACGCAGTATTTT.

V is TRBV6-4 and J is TRBJ2-6; weak D call: TRBD1 (6 bases). Deletions cut 6 bases from V and 0 bases from J, with 9 bases between. The CDR3 length is 15 residues. Germline values: CDR1 MRHNA, CDR2 SNTAGT. Here the CDR3 reads CASSSGDSGANVLTF. The CDR3, as DNA: TGTGCCAGCAGCTCAGGGGACTCTGGGGCCAACGTCCTGACTTTC.

The chain recombines TRBV6-1 with TRBJ2-7, with no clear D. This CDR3 contains 13 residues. The V and J ends lost 7 bases and 6 bases respectively, with 16 bases between them. Per germline, CDR1 MNHNS and CDR2 SASEGT. The CDR3 DNA is TGTGCCAGCATCGGCGCAGGCCCCCGCGAGCAGTACTTC. Its protein product is CASIGAGPREQYF.

The chain employs TRBV6-4 and TRBJ1-1; D unresolved. This CDR3 comprises 14 residues. Germline V gene data show CDR1 as MRHNA and CDR2 as SNTAGT. Trimming removed 4 bases from V and 1 base from J, with 10 bases in between. The CDR3 DNA follows: TGTGCCAGCAGTGCATCTACAGAGAACACTGAAGCTTTCTTT. It specifies CASSASTENTEAFF.

The chain has TRBV6-5 and TRBJ2-1; TRBD1 agrees at 7 bases. The germline V gene has CDR1 MNHEY and CDR2 SVGAGI. This CDR3 contains 13 residues. V shed 8 bases, J shed 8 bases, and the junction held 9 bases outside the gene matches. CDR3 in amino acids: CASALTGAYEQFF. Written as DNA, the CDR3 is TGTGCCAGCGCCCTTACAGGGGCATATGAGCAGTTCTTC.

V usage is TRBV18 and J usage is TRBJ2-3; 9 bases agree with TRBD1. The CDR3 has 16 residues. With V trimmed by 3 bases and J by 4 bases, 8 bases remained unmatched. From germline, CDR1 is KGHSH and CDR2 LQKENI. The CDR3 coding sequence is TGTGCCAGCTCACCCCGGGACAGGGACTCGGCAGATACGCAGTATTTT. This encodes CASSPRDRDSADTQYF.

The J gene is TRBJ1-2, the V gene TRBV6-6; 9 bases line up with TRBD1. The CDR3 runs to 13 residues. CDR1 and CDR2 (germline): MNHNY, SVGAGI (reference sequence). Losses at the gene ends were 8 bases for V and 8 bases for J; bases not matched to a gene: 9. The CDR3 reads CASRPGTGRGYTF. The CDR3, as DNA: TGTGCCAGCCGACCCGGGACAGGGCGAGGCTACACCTTC.

The chain joins TRBV28 to TRBJ1-2; TRBD1 matches at 10 bases. The CDR3 covers 15 residues. Germline CDR1 and CDR2: MDHEN and SYDVKM. V trimming: 5 bases; J trimming: 1 base; junction bases outside the gene matches: 4. The CDR3 nucleotides are TGTGCCAGCAGTCCCGGGACAGGGGTTAACTATGGCTACACCTTC. This sequence encodes CASSPGTGVNYGYTF.

Here the CDR3 reads CASSPRQGGMGGYTF. The CDR3 region has the DNA TGTGCCAGCAGCCCCCGACAGGGTGGGATGGGGGGCTACACCTTC. This chain connects TRBV9 to TRBJ1-2; 7 bases line up with TRBD1. J was trimmed by 8 bases and V by 4 bases; bases with no gene match: 14. The germline CDR1 and CDR2 sequences are SGDLS and YYNGEE. The CDR3 extends over 15 amino acids. Drawing the rest from reference TRBV9 and TRBJ1-2, the complete variable domain is DSGVTQTPKHLITATGQRVTLRCSPRSGDLSVYWYQQSLDQGLQFLIQYYNGEERAKGNILERFSAQQFPDLHSELNLSSLELGDSALYFCASSPRQGGMGGYTFGSGTRLTVV.

The chain is built from TRBV4-1 and TRBJ2-2, with 9 bases lining up with TRBD2. V dropped 2 bases and J dropped 4; count of bases not matched to a gene: 11. Germline values: CDR1 MGHRA, CDR2 YSYEKL. CDR3 size: 18 residues. The CDR3, as DNA: TGCGCCAGCAGCCAACTCGCCGGGACTAGCCACGCCACCGGGGAGCTGTTTTTT. Protein sequence: CASSQLAGTSHATGELFF.

V and J are TRBV19 and TRBJ2-4, with a possible D match to TRBD1 (6 bases). Germline lookup yields CDR1 LNHDA and CDR2 SQIVND (reference sequence). The CDR3 covers 16 residues. V was shortened by 4 bases and J by 0 bases, with 13 bases between the two germline ends. The CDR3 here is CASSTRGELAKNIQYF. The CDR3 DNA reads TGTGCCAGTAGTACCAGGGGTGAACTAGCCAAAAACATTCAGTACTTC.

V usage is TRBV5-1 and J usage is TRBJ2-1; possible D gene TRBD2, 5 bases. The ends were cut back, 4 bases at V and 1 base at J, with 9 bases in the middle. CDR1 is SGHRS, CDR2 YFSETQ, per germline. The length of the CDR3 is 14 residues. The CDR3 DNA sequence: TGCGCCAGCAGCCAGAGCGGTTCCTACAATGAGCAGTTCTTC. Amino acids: CASSQSGSYNEQFF.

The chain links TRBV28 to TRBJ2-1; a possible D gene is TRBD2 (5 bases). The CDR3 is 17 amino acids. Deletions cut 6 bases from V and 5 bases from J, with 23 bases between. Germline V lookup: CDR1 MDHEN, CDR2 SYDVKM. CDR3 amino acids: CASSSPRRVRNDNEQFF. DNA for the CDR3: TGTGCCAGCAGCTCTCCAAGGCGGGTCCGAAACGACAATGAGCAGTTCTTC.

The chain couples TRBV7-9 to TRBJ2-5; a weak D match, TRBD2 (6 bases). Deletions cut 4 bases from V and 1 base from J, with 13 bases between. Germline CDR1 is SEHNR and CDR2 is FQNEAQ (reference sequence). The CDR3 spans 15 residues. DNA of the CDR3: TGTGCCAGCAGCTCGATGGGACTCCCCCAAGAGACCCAGTACTTC. As protein: CASSSMGLPQETQYF.

The V call is TRBV7-2, the J call TRBJ2-1, with D maybe TRBD2 (5 bases). Germline V lookup: CDR1 SGHTA, CDR2 FQGNSA. The V end was cut by 1 base, the J end by 6 bases, with 10 bases between. The CDR3 is made up of 14 amino acids. CDR3 nucleotide sequence: TGTGCCAGCAGCTTAGTAGGTGGAGGCAATGAGCAGTTCTTC. It translates to CASSLVGGGNEQFF.

V and J are TRBV7-8 and TRBJ2-7; possible D gene TRBD2, 5 bases. V shed 5 bases and J shed 3 bases, with 17 bases lying between them. Germline CDR1 reads SGHVS; CDR2 reads FQNEAQ. The CDR3 consists of 15 residues. CDR3 loop: CASSPGRASSYEQYF. The CDR3 DNA is TGTGCCAGCAGCCCAGGACGGGCTAGCAGCTACGAGCAGTACTTC. Full variable domain (outside the CDR3, taken from reference TRBV7-8 and TRBJ2-7): GAGVSQSPRYKVAKRGQDVALRCDPISGHVSLFWYQQALGQGPEFLTYFQNEAQLDKSGLPSDRFFAERPEGSVSTLKIQRTQQEDSAVYLCASSPGRASSYEQYFGPGTRLTVT.

The genes are TRBV6-1 and TRBJ2-5; 12 bases are a match to TRBD2. With 2 bases clipped from V and 4 bases from J, the junction kept 2 bases outside the gene matches. The CDR3 contains 15 residues. In germline, CDR1 is MNHNS, CDR2 SASEGT. The CDR3 region is CASSELAGGPETQYF. The CDR3 nucleotides are TGTGCCAGCAGTGAACTAGCGGGGGGGCCAGAGACCCAGTACTTC.

The V and J genes are TRBV5-5 and TRBJ1-1; D is unclear. Between the trimmed V and J ends, which lost 5 bases and 0 bases, there was a span of 8 bases. Germline CDR1 reads SGHKS; CDR2 reads YYEKEE (reference sequence). CDR3 size: 13 residues. CDR3 region: CASRRDLNTEAFF. In DNA, the CDR3 is TGTGCCAGCAGGAGGGATTTGAACACTGAAGCTTTCTTT. The full variable domain, completed using reference TRBV5-5 and TRBJ1-1, is DAGVTQSPTHLIKTRGQQVTLRCSPISGHKSVSWYQQVLGQGPQFIFQYYEKEERGRGNFPDRFSARQFPNYSSELNVNALLLGDSALYLCASRRDLNTEAFFGQGTRLTVV.

The J gene is TRBJ1-2, the V gene TRBV10-3; the D gene is possibly TRBD1 (6 bases). Germline CDR1 is ENHRY and CDR2 is SYGVKD. The CDR3 has 14 amino acids. The V and J ends lost 0 bases and 8 bases respectively, with 13 bases between them. CDR3 bases: TGTGCCATCAGTGAGTCGGGGGTCACAGGGGGCTACACCTTC. Encoded protein: CAISESGVTGGYTF.

The CDR3 sequence: CASQREGPDTQYF. CDR3 sequence (DNA): TGTGCCAGCCAGCGGGAGGGCCCAGATACGCAGTATTTT. The V and J genes are TRBV9 and TRBJ2-3; 10 bases agree with TRBD2. The CDR3 covers 13 residues. V lost 7 bases and J lost 4; bases outside the gene matches: 3. Germline CDR1 SGDLS, CDR2 YYNGEE. The full variable domain, completed using reference TRBV9 and TRBJ2-3, is DSGVTQTPKHLITATGQRVTLRCSPRSGDLSVYWYQQSLDQGLQFLIQYYNGEERAKGNILERFSAQQFPDLHSELNLSSLELGDSALYFCASQREGPDTQYFGPGTRLTVL.

V and J are TRBV5-5 and TRBJ2-5, with 11 bases identical to TRBD2. Germline values: CDR1 SGHKS, CDR2 YYEKEE (reference sequence). CDR3 length equals 14 residues. V lost 4 bases to trimming and J lost 5 bases; unmatched junction nucleotides: 4. CDR3 sequence: CASSVLAGAETQYF. CDR3 DNA sequence: TGTGCCAGCAGCGTACTAGCGGGAGCGGAGACCCAGTACTTC.

The V gene is TRBV11-2, the J gene TRBJ1-2, with TRBD1 identical over 8 bases. This CDR3 comprises 13 residues. Germline V lookup: CDR1 SGHAT, CDR2 FQNNGV. J was trimmed by 8 bases and V by 5 bases; bases with no gene match: 7. The CDR3 nucleotides are TGTGCCAGCAGCCTAGGACAGGGTGGCGGCTACACCTTC. Translating it yields CASSLGQGGGYTF.

V usage is TRBV30 and J usage is TRBJ1-2; 7 bases match TRBD1. Per the germline V gene, CDR1 is GTSNPN and CDR2 is SVGIG (reference sequence). The CDR3 totals 14 residues. J gave up 4 bases and V 4 bases, and 9 bases lay outside the gene matches. CDR3 sequence (DNA): TGTGCCTGGAATTTGGACAGGAGGCCCTATGGCTACACCTTC. Its translation: CAWNLDRRPYGYTF. The entire variable domain, with the rest obtained from reference TRBV30 and TRBJ1-2, is as follows: SQTIHQWPATLVQPVGSPLSLECTVEGTSNPNLYWYRQAAGRGLQLLFYSVGIGQISSEVPQNLSASRPQDRQFILSSKKLLLSDSGFYLCAWNLDRRPYGYTFGSGTRLTVV.